The 16 T cell receptor beta chains below come from one sample, sequenced in a study of shared clonotypes between healthy human individuals (dated by TCRdb to 2019 to 2021). The library was prepared using the immunoSEQ multiplex PCR assay. TCRdb obtained this table from immuneACCESS and retained in-frame rearrangements with V and J assigned. These tables miss some clones; where compared with another copy, unresolved V genes account for less than half of the shortfall, and the remainder is unexplained. The sample table holds about 1.1 million clones, of which roughly 77% were seen once. The leading ten clones occupy over 0.8% of the sample. The sequenced material came from memory CD4+ T cells from PBMCs. Reading the label with the study, this specimen's cell subset or site is: CD45RA-negative fraction. These TCRs come from a young man in good health. Some clones in this sample may be carry-over from other donors' samples.

This chain uses TRBV27 with TRBJ1-4, with 8 bases fitting TRBD1. There are 16 residues in the CDR3. V lost 10 bases to trimming and J lost 0 bases; unmatched junction nucleotides: 10. Germline V gives CDR1 MNHEY, CDR2 SMNVEV (reference sequence). The CDR3 sequence: CATRRTTGATNEKLFF. CDR3 in DNA: TGTGCCACGCGACGAACGACAGGGGCAACTAATGAAAAACTGTTTTTT.

The chain carries TRBV28 and TRBJ2-5; D gene uncertain. Between the trimmed V and J ends, which lost 3 bases and 0 bases, there was a span of 11 bases. Germline-derived CDR1 and CDR2 are MDHEN and SYDVKM. This CDR3 region has 15 residues. CDR3 sequence reads: CASSFPRTHQETQYF. DNA for the CDR3: TGTGCCAGCAGTTTCCCAAGGACCCACCAAGAGACCCAGTACTTC.

J is TRBJ2-3 and V is TRBV27; 7 bases match TRBD1. V gave up 2 bases and J gave up 8 bases; unmatched junction bases: 7. There are 14 residues in the CDR3. Germline CDR1 reads MNHEY; CDR2 reads SMNVEV (reference sequence). CDR3 sequence (DNA): TGTGCCAGCAGTTTACAACAGGGGTTTGGTACGCAGTATTTT. Protein product: CASSLQQGFGTQYF.

This clone is a singleton in its sample. The J gene is TRBJ1-3, the V gene TRBV4-3; D perhaps matches TRBD1 (5 bases). V lost 3 bases, J lost 4 bases, and 16 bases lay in between. The CDR3 has 16 amino acids. Per germline, CDR1 LGHNA and CDR2 YSLEER. CDR3 bases: TGCGCCAGCAGCCACGGAGCTCAGGGTTCCGGAAACACCATATATTTT. This gives the protein CASSHGAQGSGNTIYF.

The CDR3 reads CASSYVQGRNEQFF. The CDR3, as DNA: TGTGCCAGCAGTTACGTCCAGGGGAGGAATGAGCAGTTCTTC. J is TRBJ2-1 and V is TRBV6-5; TRBD1 or TRBD2 may be the D gene (6 bases each). Looked up from germline, CDR1 is MNHEY and CDR2 is SVGAGI. Trimming pared 2 bases from V and 7 bases from J, leaving 12 bases between. The CDR3 has 14 residues.

The chain has TRBV19 and TRBJ1-2; D is undetermined. The germline CDR1 and CDR2 sequences are LNHDA and SQIVND (reference sequence). The CDR3 is 15 amino acids. Trimming took 4 bases from V and 4 from J, leaving 16 bases between them. The CDR3 DNA sequence: TGTGCCAGTAGTAGACCGCTCAGACCCTCCTATGGCTACACCTTC. It encodes CASSRPLRPSYGYTF. The full variable domain, its missing parts supplied by reference TRBV19 and TRBJ1-2, is DGGITQSPKYLFRKEGQNVTLSCEQNLNHDAMYWYRQDPGQGLRLIYYSQIVNDFQKGDIAEGYSVSREKKESFPLTVTSAQKNPTAFYLCASSRPLRPSYGYTFGSGTRLTVV.

The chain employs TRBV7-2 and TRBJ2-7; D remains unclear. Deletions cut 2 bases from V and 2 bases from J, with 13 bases between. This CDR3 contains 15 residues. CDR1 SGHTA and CDR2 FQGNSA come from the germline V gene. The CDR3 bases are TGTGCCAGCAGCTTAATGGCAGACTTGCCCTACGAGCAGTACTTC. Protein sequence: CASSLMADLPYEQYF. The variable domain in full, completed from reference TRBV7-2 and TRBJ2-7, reads GAGVSQSPSNKVTEKGKDVELRCDPISGHTALYWYRQSLGQGLEFLIYFQGNSAPDKSGLPSDRFSAERTGGSVSTLTIQRTQQEDSAVYLCASSLMADLPYEQYFGPGTRLTVT.

This clone has only one observation. The chain links TRBV11-2 to TRBJ1-5; TRBD1 aligns across 7 bases. CDR1 and CDR2 (germline): SGHAT, FQNNGV. V gave up 5 bases and J gave up 4 bases; unmatched junction bases: 5. The CDR3 sequence is 14 residues long. In nucleotides, the CDR3 is TGTGCCAGCAGCCCCGGGACAGCTAATCAGCCCCAGCATTTT. Protein product: CASSPGTANQPQHF.

Details on this clone: Other DNA sequences in the sample encode the same CDR3. This chain links TRBV27 with TRBJ2-7; D gene ambiguous. This CDR3 is 12 amino acids long. V dropped 2 bases and J dropped 1 base, with 3 bases sitting between them. Germline V gives CDR1 MNHEY, CDR2 SMNVEV (reference sequence). In DNA, the CDR3 is TGTGCCAGCAGTTTAAATTCCTACGAGCAGTACTTC. This sequence encodes CASSLNSYEQYF.

The table lists this clone with a few counts. The chain couples TRBV19 to TRBJ2-6, with 9 bases identical to TRBD1. V was clipped by 8 bases and J by 13 bases; unmatched bases: 12. The CDR3 contains 14 residues. CDR1 is LNHDA, CDR2 SQIVND, per germline (reference sequence). CDR3 nucleotide sequence: TGTGCCAGTTACTCCGGGACAGGGTTATGGGTCCTGACTTTC. It yields the protein CASYSGTGLWVLTF.

This chain connects TRBV9 to TRBJ2-1; 9 nucleotides line up with TRBD2. The junction had 17 bases not matched to a gene; V was cut back by 4 bases and J by 9 bases. CDR3 size: 17 residues. Germline loops: CDR1 SGDLS, CDR2 YYNGEE. CDR3 sequence (DNA): TGTGCCAGCAGCCCCCGGCGGCTAGCGGGGACGTGGGGTGAGCAGTTCTTC. This translates into CASSPRRLAGTWGEQFF.

J is TRBJ2-2 and V is TRBV18; D not resolved. The CDR3 length is 13 residues. Deletions cut 2 bases from V and 7 bases from J, with 8 bases between. The germline gives CDR1 KGHSH, CDR2 LQKENI. The DNA of the CDR3 is TGTGCCAGCTCACCAATAACGGTCGGGGAGCTGTTTTTT. Protein sequence: CASSPITVGELFF.

V and J are TRBV28 and TRBJ1-2, with D perhaps TRBD1 (6 bases). This CDR3 is 16 amino acids long. Trimming cost V 7 bases and J 4 bases, with 22 bases left between them. The germline V gene encodes CDR1 MDHEN and CDR2 SYDVKM. The CDR3 bases are TGTGCCAGCATTTCCCACAGGGCTCGTGCGGGCTATGGCTACACCTTC. Translated: CASISHRARAGYGYTF.

The rearrangement joins TRBV28 to TRBJ2-2; 7 bases agree with TRBD1. The CDR3 is made up of 15 amino acids. Per the germline V gene, CDR1 is MDHEN and CDR2 is SYDVKM. V shed 6 bases, J shed 7 bases, and the junction held 11 bases outside the gene matches. The CDR3 is CASRPPVGGLGELFF. The CDR3 DNA reads as TGTGCCAGCAGACCCCCGGTAGGGGGCCTCGGGGAGCTGTTTTTT.

The table lists this clone with a few counts. The chain recombines TRBV10-2 with TRBJ1-2; D is undetermined. The CDR3 has 15 residues. Trimming pared 0 bases from V and 1 base from J, leaving 9 bases between. Germline V gene sequence: CDR1 WSHSY, CDR2 SAAADI. CDR3: CASSESYSDNYGYTF. The CDR3 coding sequence is TGCGCCAGCAGTGAGTCCTATTCTGATAACTATGGCTACACCTTC.

The chain couples TRBV9 to TRBJ2-1; 11 bases agree with TRBD2. Trimming took 4 bases from V and 4 from J; bases not matched to a gene: 4. Germline V gene sequence: CDR1 SGDLS, CDR2 YYNGEE. The CDR3 loop spans 15 amino acids. The CDR3 sequence: CASSSSGRGYNEQFF. For the CDR3, the DNA is TGTGCCAGCAGCAGTAGCGGGAGGGGATACAATGAGCAGTTCTTC.